Listed here are 13 T cell receptor beta chains from one sample, sequenced in a study of blood T cell repertoires in COVID-19. Sequencing was performed with immunoSEQ multiplex PCR; in TCRdb, only in-frame clones are kept and a portion is missing. Altogether approximately 210,000 clones are present, about 83% being singletons, with the ten largest covering roughly 7.6%. The specimen was peripheral blood. These receptors were taken from a woman aged 45-65 years with acute or convalescent COVID-19.

This clone came up once. The chain has TRBV23-1 and TRBJ1-1, with TRBD1 matching 8 bases. TRBV23-1 is given ORF status, its function remaining uncertain. There are 14 residues in the CDR3. Trimming at V came to 6 bases and at J to 3 bases, leaving 6 bases not matched to a gene. The DNA for the CDR3 is TGCGCCAGCAGACGGACAGGGTTGGACACTGAAGCTTTCTTT. Amino acid sequence: CASRRTGLDTEAFF.

This chain joins TRBV29-1 and TRBJ2-5; weak D call: TRBD2 (7 bases). V dropped 7 bases and J dropped 5 bases, with 17 bases sitting between them. From germline, CDR1 is SQVTM and CDR2 ANQGSEA. The CDR3 has 13 residues. This CDR3 reads CSGGGLWYETQYF. DNA for the CDR3: TGCAGCGGGGGGGGGCTGTGGTATGAGACCCAGTACTTC.

The CDR3 DNA is TGTGCCAGCAGCTTGGCTCCTAGCGGGGGCGAGGAGCAGTACTTC. Its translation is CASSLAPSGGEEQYF. The chain carries TRBV5-4 and TRBJ2-7; 10 nucleotides agree with TRBD2. Germline CDR1 SGHNT, CDR2 YYREEE (reference sequence). V lost 0 bases, J lost 7 bases, and 7 bases stayed unmatched. The CDR3 has 15 residues.

V usage is TRBV27 and J usage is TRBJ2-7; 10 bases align to TRBD2. The junction had 13 bases not matched to a gene; V was cut back by 6 bases and J by 2 bases. In germline, CDR1 is MNHEY, CDR2 SMNVEV (reference sequence). The CDR3 totals 17 residues. The CDR3 region has the DNA TGTGCCAGCAGACCGGAAAGTCCTAGCGGGGGAGCCTACGAGCAGTACTTC. It specifies CASRPESPSGGAYEQYF.

The rearrangement joins TRBV28 to TRBJ2-7, with D possibly matching TRBD2 (6 bases). The CDR3 runs to 14 residues. Germline assignment: CDR1 MDHEN and CDR2 SYDVKM. The germline V and J ends were trimmed by 3 bases and 4 bases, with 13 bases remaining between them. Here the CDR3 reads CASSLGLASYEQYF. In nucleotides, the CDR3 is TGTGCCAGCAGTTTGGGGCTAGCGTCGTACGAGCAGTACTTC. Supplemented by reference TRBV28 and TRBJ2-7, the full variable domain reads DVKVTQSSRYLVKRTGEKVFLECVQDMDHENMFWYRQDPGLGLRLIYFSYDVKMKEKGDIPEGYSVSREKKERFSLILESASTNQTSMYLCASSLGLASYEQYFGPGTRLTVT.

This chain uses TRBV27 with TRBJ2-5; 10 bases agree with TRBD2. The ends lost 5 bases at V and 9 bases at J; junction bases unmatched: 15. The CDR3 loop spans 16 amino acids. Germline values: CDR1 MNHEY, CDR2 SMNVEV (reference sequence). This CDR3 reads CASSPWTSGSLGAQYF. The CDR3 DNA follows: TGTGCCAGCAGTCCGTGGACTAGCGGCTCCCTCGGGGCCCAGTACTTC.

V gene TRBV5-6 combines with J gene TRBJ2-3, with D maybe TRBD2 (6 bases). This CDR3 contains 15 residues. Germline CDR1 and CDR2: SGHDT and YYEEEE. With 7 bases removed from V and 1 base from J, the gap between germline ends came to 16 bases. The CDR3 nucleotides read TGTGCCAGCGGCAAATCGGACTACGGCACAGATACGCAGTATTTT. As protein: CASGKSDYGTDTQYF.

This sequence joins TRBV25-1 and TRBJ1-2; no clear D. V lost 2 bases to trimming and J lost 0 bases, with 7 bases between them. There are 14 residues in the CDR3. Germline loops: CDR1 MGHDK, CDR2 SYGVNS. CDR3 nucleotides: TGTGCCAGCAGTGAACTCGCAGCTAACTATGGCTACACCTTC. Translation: CASSELAANYGYTF.

This clone was counted only a few times. This chain joins TRBV2 and TRBJ1-5, with TRBD1 as a possible D gene (6 bases). This CDR3 region has 15 residues. V was cut by 7 bases and J by 1 base, with 14 bases left in between. The germline V gene has CDR1 SNHLY and CDR2 FYNNEI. CDR3 loop: CASMGARGSNQPQHF. CDR3 nucleotides: TGTGCCAGCATGGGGGCCAGGGGAAGCAATCAGCCCCAGCATTTT.

The chain couples TRBV18 to TRBJ2-7; a possible D gene is TRBD1 (6 bases). Germline CDR1 KGHSH, CDR2 LQKENI. The CDR3 is made up of 15 amino acids. V was shortened by 5 bases and J by 0 bases, with 14 bases between the two germline ends. The DNA for the CDR3 is TGTGCCAGCTCATTCGCTACAGGGTACTCCTACGAGCAGTACTTC. Translated: CASSFATGYSYEQYF.

For this clone: Germline and junction disagree at one end, which may indicate a read error. This chain links TRBV19 with TRBJ1-2; maybe TRBD1 (6 bases). The germline V gene has CDR1 LNHDA and CDR2 SQIVND (reference sequence). The CDR3 contains 13 residues. CDR3 sequence (DNA): TGTGCCAGTAGTAGAGGGGGGGCCACTTCTGCGGACTTC. It specifies CASSRGGATSADF.

The chain employs TRBV28 and TRBJ2-5; TRBD2 agrees at 8 bases. Unmatched junction bases numbered 10, after V lost 6 bases and J lost 4 bases. Germline V CDR1 and CDR2: MDHEN, SYDVKM. There are 15 residues in the CDR3. The CDR3 coding sequence is TGTGCCAGCAGCTTTAGCGGGACCGATGGAGAGACCCAGTACTTC. The encoded protein is CASSFSGTDGETQYF.

This sequence joins TRBV5-1 and TRBJ2-5; a possible D gene is TRBD1 (5 bases). Trimming cost V 2 bases and J 4 bases, with 9 bases left between them. The CDR3 runs to 13 residues. CDR1 and CDR2 from the germline V gene are SGHRS and YFSETQ. CDR3 in DNA: TGCGCCAGCAGCTTCCAAGGGGTAGAGACCCAGTACTTC. Residues: CASSFQGVETQYF.